This T cell receptor (beta chain) was recovered during a study of CD8 T cells in Susac syndrome. Turning to the study itself: Clinical remission applied to roughly 8 sequenced Susac syndrome patients, and six had active disease. When blood was drawn, the patients with Susac syndrome were therapy-naive, on corticosteroids, or on intravenous immunoglobulin alone. Study-level points and caveats: In Susac syndrome, the CD4+ T cell repertoires did not show clonal expansion.

Sequencing of TCR beta covered CD8+ and CD4+ T cells obtained from blood. An input of about 0.45 to 1 ug of RNA was subjected to reverse transcription using random hexamers. From the immunoSEQ multiplex PCR reads, TCRdb called clonotypes with MiXCR, one entry per CDR3 protein. Here the sample spans 210,000 or so distinct CDR3 sequences, 85% to 95% being singletons. This clonotype was observed once. Its antigen is unknown. CDR1 is GTSNPN and CDR2 is SVGIG in the germline V gene (reference sequence). This CDR3 comprises 15 residues. Trimming pared 0 bases from V and 0 bases from J, leaving 9 bases between.

V usage is TRBV30 and J usage is TRBJ1-5; D unclear. Sequencing was done on a sample of CD4+ T cells from PBMCs. The TCR comes from a human donor with Susac syndrome. CDR3 in amino acids: CAWSVQLYSNQPQHF. CDR3 in DNA: TGTGCCTGGAGTGTACAACTCTATAGCAATCAGCCCCAGCATTTT.